This is a list of T cell receptor beta chains from one sample in a study of OX40 agonist ivuxolimab in advanced cancers. The repertoire was sequenced with immunoSEQ multiplex PCR; TCRdb's copy has only in-frame clones and lacks some. The sample includes about 91,000 clones, under 90% of them seen just once. This specimen consisted of CD4+ or CD8+ T cells sorted from blood, obtained in a trial of the OX40 agonist ivuxolimab. The receptor set was obtained from an adult with an advanced solid tumor such as melanoma, head and neck, liver or kidney cancer. Each CDR3 is given with its conserved first and last residue. The D gene is left open where the match is weak. Some rows have no size entry. The others give once, few or many, or a class for an expanded clone.

NA,TRBV9,TRBJ1-1,TRBD1,CASSVGQGAGAFF,TGTGCCAGCAGCGTAGGACAGGGGGCAGGAGCTTTCTTT
NA,TRBV27,TRBJ1-2,NA,CASSSINRFGYTF,TGTGCCAGCAGTTCAATCAACAGATTCGGCTACACCTTC
NA,TRBV19,TRBJ1-1,NA,CASSIDGVTVNTEAFF,TGTGCCAGTAGTATAGATGGTGTAACAGTGAACACTGAAGCTTTCTTT
NA,TRBV19,TRBJ1-5,NA,CASSIEGSGVSNQPQHF,TGTGCCAGTAGTATAGAGGGATCAGGGGTGAGCAATCAGCCCCAGCATTTT
NA,TRBV7-2,TRBJ2-5,NA,CASSWAGNQETQYF,TGTGCCAGCAGCTGGGCCGGGAACCAAGAGACCCAGTACTTC
NA,TRBV11-2,TRBJ2-5,NA,CASSPGGDRAETQYF,TGTGCCAGCAGCCCGGGGGGGGACAGAGCAGAGACCCAGTACTTC
few,TRBV6-5,TRBJ1-5,NA,CASSQNNRVDQPQHF,TGTGCCAGCAGCCAGAATAACAGGGTAGATCAGCCCCAGCATTTT
NA,TRBV25-1,TRBJ1-5,TRBD1,CASSGQGWNQPQHF,TGTGCCAGCAGTGGACAGGGGTGGAATCAGCCCCAGCATTTT
few,TRBV5-5,TRBJ1-5,NA,CASSLQGQPQHF,TGTGCCAGCAGCTTGCAGGGTCAGCCCCAGCATTTT
NA,TRBV30,TRBJ2-3,NA,CAWSLPKGTQYF,TGTGCCTGGAGTCTCCCGAAGGGGACGCAGTATTTT
NA,TRBV2,TRBJ1-2,NA,CASRAVVTGGYTF,TGTGCCAGCAGGGCGGTAGTAACGGGAGGCTACACCTTC
NA,TRBV27,TRBJ1-2,NA,CASSLIRGPNYGYTF,TGTGCCAGCAGTTTAATACGGGGTCCTAACTATGGCTACACCTTC
NA,TRBV27,TRBJ1-5,NA,CASSLDRYQPQHF,TGTGCCAGCAGCCTTGACAGGTATCAGCCCCAGCATTTT
NA,TRBV6-5,TRBJ1-5,NA,CASSYFGGGEPQHF,TGTGCCAGCAGTTATTTCGGGGGAGGCGAGCCCCAGCATTTT
NA,TRBV7-2,TRBJ2-2,NA,CATLTGLISTGELFF,TGTGCCACCCTGACGGGGCTTATCAGCACCGGGGAGCTGTTTTTT
NA,TRBV12-5,TRBJ1-1,TRBD1,CASGAGTGPRTTEAFF,TGTGCTAGTGGTGCCGGGACAGGCCCCAGGACCACTGAAGCTTTCTTT
NA,TRBV5-6,TRBJ2-1,TRBD1,CASSPGRDRGVHEQFF,TGCGCCAGCAGCCCCGGCCGGGACAGGGGAGTCCATGAGCAGTTCTTC
NA,TRBV30,TRBJ2-2,NA,CAWSGSARTGELFF,TGTGCCTGGAGTGGGTCGGCGCGGACCGGGGAGCTGTTTTTT
NA,TRBV4-3,TRBJ2-7,NA,CASSQDLRAGEQNF,TGCGCCAGCAGCCAAGACCTTCGAGCAGGCGAGCAGAACTTC
NA,TRBV11-2,TRBJ2-7,NA,CASNSRGWEYEQYF,TGTGCCAGCAATAGCAGGGGCTGGGAGTACGAGCAGTACTTC
NA,TRBV6-6,TRBJ1-2,NA,CASSQTTDNYGYTF,TGTGCCAGCAGTCAGACGACAGATAACTATGGCTACACCTTC
NA,TRBV18,TRBJ2-3,NA,CASSPSLTDTQYF,TGTGCCAGCTCACCAAGTCTTACAGATACGCAGTATTTT
medium-sized,TRBV30,TRBJ1-2,NA,CAWSRDRPLGYTF,TGTGCCTGGAGTCGGGACCGGCCTCTTGGCTACACCTTC